The clone carrying this T cell receptor beta chain appeared a single time. As processed by the authors: Reference gene primer amplification yielded estimated nucleated cell counts. The table came from immunoSEQ multiplex PCR; TCRdb's copy has only in-frame clones and leaves some out. The V and J calls and clone size are taken from that table; D and trimming were inferred from the DNA. The repertoire holds about 240,000 clones, roughly 83% seen once, with about 12% in the top ten. This sample is drawn from a study of blood T cell repertoires in COVID-19. This TCR came from an elderly man with acute or convalescent COVID-19. Sequenced material: peripheral blood.

CDR3 bases: TGTGCCACCAGTGATTTCCAGGGCAATGAGCAGTTCTTC. Translation gives CATSDFQGNEQFF. This chain connects TRBV24-1 to TRBJ2-1; a possible D gene is TRBD1 (5 bases). Looked up from germline, CDR1 is KGHDR and CDR2 is SFDVKD. V was clipped by 1 base and J by 6 bases, with 6 bases between them. This CDR3 is 13 amino acids long.